The 13 T cell receptor beta chains presented below share a single source sample, sequenced in a study of shared clonotypes between healthy human individuals. Naive-designated CD8 cells lacked CD45RO, were positively enriched for CCR7, and omitted terminally differentiated effector memory CD45RA+ cells. The protocol was immunoSEQ multiplex PCR, while the TCRdb copy is restricted to in-frame clones and leaves out a portion. The table shows around 1,900,000 clones, with around 93% occurring only once. The source material was naive CD8+ T cells from PBMCs. These receptors were collected from a man between 18 and 35 years old in good health. Some clones in this sample may be carry-over from other donors' samples.

This clone was observed once. V gene TRBV27 combines with J gene TRBJ2-6, with D tentatively TRBD1 (6 bases). Germline assignment: CDR1 MNHEY and CDR2 SMNVEV (reference sequence). Deletions cut 6 bases from V and 4 bases from J, with 16 bases between. This CDR3 contains 16 residues. The CDR3 region is CASSSLTGYGANVLTF. CDR3 coding DNA: TGTGCCAGCAGCTCATTAACAGGGTACGGGGCCAACGTCCTGACTTTC.

The chain recombines TRBV11-2 with TRBJ2-3, with 13 bases identical to TRBD2. This CDR3 contains 16 residues. With V trimmed by 1 base and J by 7 bases, 5 bases remained unmatched. The germline V gene encodes CDR1 SGHAT and CDR2 FQNNGV. The CDR3 reads CASSLGLAGGTYTQYF. CDR3 DNA sequence: TGTGCCAGCAGCTTAGGACTAGCGGGAGGAACATATACGCAGTATTTT.

The chain employs TRBV4-1 and TRBJ1-2; D might be TRBD1 (5 bases). This CDR3 spans 16 amino acids. Trimming took off 2 bases at V and 2 bases at J, with 15 bases between the two ends. CDR1 is MGHRA, CDR2 YSYEKL, per germline. This chain's CDR3 is CASSQKGYRDNYGYTF. The CDR3 nucleotides are TGCGCCAGCAGCCAAAAGGGATACCGGGACAACTATGGCTACACCTTC.

The CDR3 region is CASSDWALDTGHQETQYF. The CDR3 nucleotides are TGTGCCAGCAGCGATTGGGCTCTTGATACTGGCCACCAAGAGACCCAGTACTTC. This chain links TRBV27 with TRBJ2-5; unclear D gene. CDR1 and CDR2 from the germline V gene are MNHEY and SMNVEV (reference sequence). V lost 6 bases and J lost 0, with 23 bases in between. The CDR3 contains 18 residues.

V is TRBV4-2 and J is TRBJ2-1; unclear D gene. V was pared by 3 bases and J by 5 bases, with 17 bases between. The CDR3 contains 16 residues. CDR1 and CDR2 from the germline V gene are LGHNA and YNFKEQ. The CDR3 bases are TGTGCCAGCAGCCACCTACCGGGCGGAGTTGACAATGAGCAGTTCTTC. Amino acids: CASSHLPGGVDNEQFF.

The chain joins TRBV6-5 to TRBJ2-7; TRBD1 matches 7 bases. Trimming removed 5 bases from V and 7 bases from J; junction bases left unmatched: 5. The CDR3 covers 12 residues. The V gene's germline CDR1 is MNHEY and CDR2 SVGAGI. The CDR3 is CASSPHRGEQYF. The CDR3 DNA reads as TGTGCCAGCAGTCCTCACAGGGGTGAGCAGTACTTC.

Of note for this clone: This may arise from a read error, as a much more abundant clone is one base away. The J gene is TRBJ2-1, the V gene TRBV2; weak D call: TRBD2 (5 bases). The CDR3 has 15 residues. Germline CDR1 reads SNHLY; CDR2 reads FYNNEI. V was clipped by 2 bases and J by 0 bases, with 8 bases between them. This CDR3 is CASSESGGSYNEQFF. The CDR3 nucleotides are TGTGCCAGCAGTGAAAGCGGAGGCTCCTACAATGAGCAGTTCTTC.

J is TRBJ2-7 and V is TRBV9; 8 bases line up with TRBD1. V shed 2 bases and J 3 bases; nucleotides not matched to a gene: 4. Per germline, CDR1 SGDLS and CDR2 YYNGEE. The CDR3 contains 14 residues. CDR3 nucleotides: TGTGCCAGCAGCGTGTCGACAGGGGACTACGAGCAGTACTTC. Protein sequence: CASSVSTGDYEQYF. The full variable domain, rest sourced from reference TRBV9 and TRBJ2-7, is DSGVTQTPKHLITATGQRVTLRCSPRSGDLSVYWYQQSLDQGLQFLIQYYNGEERAKGNILERFSAQQFPDLHSELNLSSLELGDSALYFCASSVSTGDYEQYFGPGTRLTVT.

The rearrangement joins TRBV15 to TRBJ2-3; 9 nucleotides align to TRBD2. V gave up 0 bases and J gave up 9 bases; unmatched junction bases: 13. Germline V gene data show CDR1 as LNHNV and CDR2 as YYDKDF (reference sequence). The CDR3 runs 17 residues. The DNA for the CDR3 is TGTGCCACCAGCAGAGAGCTAGCGGGACCGAGTTCCAGGACGCAGTATTTT. Translated: CATSRELAGPSSRTQYF.

V gene TRBV14 combines with J gene TRBJ1-1; maybe TRBD1 (5 bases). CDR1 is SGHDN and CDR2 is FVKESK in the germline V gene. V was pared by 4 bases and J by 7 bases, with 19 bases between. There are 15 residues in the CDR3. The CDR3 nucleotides are TGTGCCAGCAGCCTTAGCTGGGGGGTAAGGGGTGAAGCTTTCTTT. Amino acid sequence: CASSLSWGVRGEAFF.

V usage is TRBV6-1 and J usage is TRBJ2-7; the D gene is possibly TRBD2 (6 bases). V was cut by 4 bases and J by 4 bases, with 11 bases left in between. CDR1 is MNHNS and CDR2 is SASEGT in the germline V gene. The CDR3 covers 13 residues. CDR3 sequence (DNA): TGTGCCAGCAGTGCCCGGGAGCAATACGAGCAGTACTTC. Protein: CASSAREQYEQYF.

This rearrangement joins TRBV11-3 to TRBJ2-1; TRBD2 might be the D (5 bases). Germline CDR1 is SGHNT and CDR2 is YENEEA. The V end was cut by 4 bases, the J end by 7 bases, with 8 bases between. The CDR3 is 12 amino acids. In DNA, the CDR3 is TGTGCCAGCAGCTCCACTAGTAATGAGCAGTTCTTC. Translated, it gives CASSSTSNEQFF.

V and J are TRBV6-1 and TRBJ2-7, with D possibly being TRBD1 (6 bases). V gave up 2 bases and J gave up 2 bases, with 16 bases separating them. This CDR3 is built from 16 residues. The V gene's germline CDR1 is MNHNS and CDR2 SASEGT. CDR3 bases: TGTGCCAGCAGTGAACCCCGAAAGGACAGACCCTACGAGCAGTACTTC. Translated, it gives CASSEPRKDRPYEQYF.